A selection of T cell receptor beta chains follows, all from one sample in a study of shared clonotypes between healthy human individuals. Clones were read by immunoSEQ multiplex PCR, and TCRdb kept only the in-frame ones, dropping some. The table records 450,000 to 700,000 clones, nearly 97% of them present only once. The specimen was naive CD8+ T cells sorted from blood. These receptors all come from a woman aged 25 to 39 in good health. Each CDR3 is given with its conserved first and last residue. Each record gives: CDR3 DNA, CDR3 protein, D gene, V gene, J gene, clone size. The D gene is left open where the match is weak. Rows may omit the clone size; those that give it use once, few, many or a size class.

TGTGCCACCACGGGGATACTCACCTGGGACAGAACCCTCTATGGCTACACCTTC	CATTGILTWDRTLYGYTF	TRBD1	TRBV28	TRBJ1-2	NA
TGCGCCAGCAGTCAAGACAGGTTGATCGGGGAGCTGTTTTTT	CASSQDRLIGELFF	NA	TRBV23-1	TRBJ2-2	NA
TGTGCCAGCAGTTACAAGGCCGGGACAGGGTTGAGAAGCAATCAGCCCCAGCATTTT	CASSYKAGTGLRSNQPQHF	TRBD1	TRBV28	TRBJ1-5	NA
TGTGCCACCAGCGAGGAGAGCTCCTACGAGCAGTACTTC	CATSEESSYEQYF	NA	TRBV15	TRBJ2-7	NA
TGTGCCAGCAGCCCCAAATCTAGCACAGATACGCAGTATTTT	CASSPKSSTDTQYF	NA	TRBV5-4	TRBJ2-3	NA
TGTGCCAGCAGTGAACCAGAAACAGGGGACTACTCCTACGAGCAGTACTTC	CASSEPETGDYSYEQYF	NA	TRBV2	TRBJ2-7	once
TGTGCCATCAACACCGGTCGGGGCACCGGGGAGCTGTTTTTT	CAINTGRGTGELFF	NA	TRBV10-3	TRBJ2-2	NA
TGTGCCAGCAGTCCCCTCCGGACAGGGGCTTCCTACGAGCAGTACTTC	CASSPLRTGASYEQYF	TRBD1	TRBV27	TRBJ2-7	NA
TGTGCCAGCAGTCCCTCCGGGCTAGCGGGAATCTACAATGAGCAGTTCTTC	CASSPSGLAGIYNEQFF	TRBD2	TRBV27	TRBJ2-1	once
TGTGCCAGCAGTTTGACGCGGACACCGGAGTTT	CASSLTRTPEF	NA	TRBV28	TRBJ1-1	few
TGTGCCAGCACATTAGGGGGGAGCACCGGGGAGCTGTTTTTT	CASTLGGSTGELFF	NA	TRBV27	TRBJ2-2	NA
TGTGCCAGTAGTAGCGGGAATTTTTACAATGAGCAGTTCTTC	CASSSGNFYNEQFF	NA	TRBV19	TRBJ2-1	NA
TGCAGCGTTGAAGATCTCGGGGCTAGCGGGTTATACTCCTACAATGAGCAGTTCTTC	CSVEDLGASGLYSYNEQFF	TRBD2	TRBV29-1	TRBJ2-1	NA
TGTGCCAGCAGGAGGGGGAATGGAGAAGCTTTCTTT	CASRRGNGEAFF	NA	TRBV13	TRBJ1-1	NA
TGTGCCAGCAGTCAGGGGTTCGGCGCTGAAGCTTTCTTT	CASSQGFGAEAFF	NA	TRBV27	TRBJ1-1	NA
TGCGCCAGCAGTGATATCCCCCAGGGCAATGAGCAGTTCTTC	CASSDIPQGNEQFF	NA	TRBV10-2	TRBJ2-1	NA
TGTGCCAGCAGCCCGGACAGCGGGACAGGGGTTACGAATGAGCAGTTCTTC	CASSPDSGTGVTNEQFF	TRBD1	TRBV9	TRBJ2-1	NA
TGTGCCAGCAGCTTCCTTTGGGGGAACACCGGGGAGCTGTTTTTT	CASSFLWGNTGELFF	NA	TRBV7-2	TRBJ2-2	NA
TGTGCCAGCAGCTTAGCTGGACAGGGGCTCACCGGGGAGCTGTTTTTT	CASSLAGQGLTGELFF	TRBD1	TRBV7-9	TRBJ2-2	NA
TGTGCCATCCGGGGGGGGTCGGACTATGGCTACACCTTC	CAIRGGSDYGYTF	NA	TRBV10-3	TRBJ1-2	NA
TGTGCCAGCACCACAGGGGCAGCGGGGCTCTACAATGAGCAGTTCTTC	CASTTGAAGLYNEQFF	NA	TRBV9	TRBJ2-1	once
TGTGCTAGTGGACTGAACACTGAAGCTTTCTTT	CASGLNTEAFF	NA	TRBV12-5	TRBJ1-1	few
TGTGCCAGTAGTACGGACCACTACGAGCAGTACTTC	CASSTDHYEQYF	NA	TRBV19	TRBJ2-7	NA
TGTGCCAGCAGTTTGGGACTAGCGAGAAGCTCCTACAATGAGCAGTTCTTC	CASSLGLARSSYNEQFF	TRBD2	TRBV27	TRBJ2-1	NA
TGTGCCAGTAGTATCTTAACAGGGGCCTCCTACGAGCAGTACTTC	CASSILTGASYEQYF	TRBD1	TRBV19	TRBJ2-7	NA
TGTGCCAGCAGCAAACAGGTTGGGTTCGGAGAGACCCAGTACTTC	CASSKQVGFGETQYF	NA	TRBV7-6	TRBJ2-5	NA
TGTGCCAGCAGTGAATGGGCGGGAGAGGGGAATCAGCCCCAGCATTTT	CASSEWAGEGNQPQHF	NA	TRBV6-1	TRBJ1-5	NA
TGTGCCAGCAGCCCACCGGGACTAGGTCCCGGGGAGCTGTTTTTT	CASSPPGLGPGELFF	TRBD2	TRBV7-8	TRBJ2-2	NA
TGTGCCAGCAGCTCTAGACTAGCGGGATGGGAAGAGACCCAGTACTTC	CASSSRLAGWEETQYF	TRBD2	TRBV13	TRBJ2-5	NA
TGTGCCAGCAGTGAGGTAACCGGGAGAGCTCAAGAGACCCAGTACTTC	CASSEVTGRAQETQYF	NA	TRBV2	TRBJ2-5	NA
TGTGCCAGCAGTCCGACCCACTTGGACAGGGAAGAGACCCAGTACTTC	CASSPTHLDREETQYF	TRBD1	TRBV27	TRBJ2-5	NA
TGTGCCAGCAGCTTAAACCGCGAGCAGTACTTC	CASSLNREQYF	NA	TRBV13	TRBJ2-7	NA
TGTGCCAGCAGTTTTCGGCGTCCCCACGAGCAGTACTTC	CASSFRRPHEQYF	NA	TRBV28	TRBJ2-7	NA
TGTGCCAGCAGTTTGGGCAGGGTCAACTATGGCTACACCTTC	CASSLGRVNYGYTF	NA	TRBV27	TRBJ1-2	NA
TGCAGCGCTGGACCGGGACAGACGATATCAGAGACCCAGTACTTC	CSAGPGQTISETQYF	TRBD1	TRBV29-1	TRBJ2-5	NA
TGTGCCAGCAGCCCGCGGCCCGGGGAGCTGTTTTTT	CASSPRPGELFF	NA	TRBV28	TRBJ2-2	NA
TGTGCCAGCAGCTTGGGGACGGGTCAAGCTTTCTTT	CASSLGTGQAFF	NA	TRBV5-4	TRBJ1-1	once
TGTGCCAGCAGCTCTGGTGGGGTTTTTGGCAATCAGCCCCAGCATTTT	CASSSGGVFGNQPQHF	NA	TRBV5-6	TRBJ1-5	NA
TGTGCCTGGAGTGTTGGGGTCGGGTACGAGCAGTACTTC	CAWSVGVGYEQYF	NA	TRBV30	TRBJ2-7	NA
TGTGCCAGCAGTTACGGCGGGGGGATCACTGAAGCTTTCTTT	CASSYGGGITEAFF	NA	TRBV6-5	TRBJ1-1	NA
TGTGCCAGCAGCTTAGTATTCGCGGGAGGGAGCACAGATACGCAGTATTTT	CASSLVFAGGSTDTQYF	TRBD2	TRBV11-2	TRBJ2-3	NA
TGCGCCAGCAGCTTGGGACAGGGATTGAACGAGCAGTACTTC	CASSLGQGLNEQYF	TRBD1	TRBV5-1	TRBJ2-7	NA
TGCGCCAGCAGCTTGGAAACAGGGTGGGGCTCCTACGAGCAGTACTTC	CASSLETGWGSYEQYF	NA	TRBV5-1	TRBJ2-7	NA
TGCGCCAGCAGTGTGGGGGCAGGGCGAGGGACTAACTATGGCTACACCTTC	CASSVGAGRGTNYGYTF	NA	TRBV10-2	TRBJ1-2	NA
TGTGCCAGCAGCTTAGCCTCGACAGGGGTCCCCTACGAGCAGTACTTC	CASSLASTGVPYEQYF	TRBD1	TRBV7-9	TRBJ2-7	NA